The 24 T cell receptor beta chains reported below all come from one sample, sequenced in a study of cytomegalovirus exposure and HLA in healthy donors. PCR amplification relied on 60 Vbeta primers (plus 13 Jbeta primers). Using immunoSEQ multiplex PCR, the repertoire was profiled, and TCRdb retains in-frame clones only, with some absent. The top ten clones hold approximately 1.6% of a sample with under 200,000 clones, roughly 84% of them seen once. The sequenced material came from PBMCs. The receptors come from a male donor in good health and CMV-seronegative.

The chain's CDR3 is CASGRTGPSSYNEQFF. Written as DNA, the CDR3 is TGTGCCAGCGGCCGTACAGGCCCCAGCTCCTACAATGAGCAGTTCTTC. This sequence joins TRBV5-5 and TRBJ2-1, with a tentative D call TRBD1 (5 bases). The germline V gene encodes CDR1 SGHKS and CDR2 YYEKEE (reference sequence). Trimming shortened V by 7 bases and J by 0 bases, and 17 bases separated the two germline ends. The CDR3 contains 16 residues.

The V gene is TRBV5-1, the J gene TRBJ2-2, with 11 nucleotides matching TRBD2. V lost 4 bases and J lost 7; bases outside the gene matches: 9. This CDR3 contains 16 residues. Germline values: CDR1 SGHRS, CDR2 YFSETQ. The CDR3, as DNA: TGCGCCAGCAGCGAGACTAGCGGGAAAGGGATCGGGGAGCTGTTTTTT. Translated: CASSETSGKGIGELFF.

V is TRBV11-1 and J is TRBJ2-7, with TRBD1 matching 7 bases. The CDR3 is made up of 14 amino acids. V was pared by 8 bases and J by 3 bases, with 10 bases of the junction left unmatched. Germline V gene sequence: CDR1 SGHAT, CDR2 FQDESV (reference sequence). As DNA, the CDR3 is TGTGCCAGCCGGAGGACAGGTGGGTTCTACGAGCAGTACTTC. This sequence encodes CASRRTGGFYEQYF. The full variable domain, rest sourced from reference TRBV11-1 and TRBJ2-7, is EAEVAQSPRYKITEKSQAVAFWCDPISGHATLYWYRQILGQGPELLVQFQDESVVDDSQLPKDRFSAERLKGVDSTLKIQPAELGDSAMYLCASRRTGGFYEQYFGPGTRLTVT.

The chain couples TRBV19 to TRBJ1-5; 7 bases align to TRBD1. Germline trimming cut 0 bases from V and 9 bases from J; bases unmatched to any gene: 5. The CDR3 has 14 residues. CDR1 is LNHDA and CDR2 is SQIVND in the germline V gene (reference sequence). CDR3 sequence: CASSIEGGQTPQHF. As DNA, the CDR3 is TGTGCCAGTAGTATAGAAGGGGGCCAGACGCCCCAGCATTTT.

This clone was picked up a small number of times. This chain uses TRBV9 with TRBJ1-2; TRBD1 matches at 8 bases. Trimming at V came to 4 bases and at J to 4 bases, leaving 9 bases not matched to a gene. CDR3 length: 15 amino acids. Germline CDR1 SGDLS, CDR2 YYNGEE. The CDR3 region has the DNA TGTGCCAGCAGCAAGGGACAGGATGTCCCCTATGGCTACACCTTC. Amino acid sequence: CASSKGQDVPYGYTF.

The V call is TRBV27, the J call TRBJ2-1, with D possibly matching TRBD2 (5 bases). CDR1 MNHEY and CDR2 SMNVEV come from the germline V gene (reference sequence). Trimming shortened V by 8 bases and J by 4 bases, and 15 bases separated the two germline ends. CDR3 length: 14 residues. CDR3 loop: CASDRTYNYNEQFF. CDR3 sequence (DNA): TGTGCCAGCGACCGGACTTACAATTACAATGAGCAGTTCTTC.

J is TRBJ2-2 and V is TRBV18; 7 bases map to TRBD1. Germline lookup yields CDR1 KGHSH and CDR2 LQKENI. The length of the CDR3 is 16 residues. Trimming took 0 bases from V and 4 from J; bases not matched to a gene: 5. In nucleotides, the CDR3 is TGTGCCAGCTCACCACCGGGACAGCCGGGCACCGGGGAGCTGTTTTTT. Its translation is CASSPPGQPGTGELFF.

The V call is TRBV29-1, the J call TRBJ2-7, with TRBD2 matching 8 bases. The CDR3 has 13 residues. Germline lookup yields CDR1 SQVTM and CDR2 ANQGSEA. J lost 3 bases, V lost 8 bases, and 9 bases had no gene match. In nucleotides, the CDR3 is TGCAGCACGGCGGGAGGTTTAGACTACGAGCAGTACTTC. Its protein is CSTAGGLDYEQYF.

V is TRBV4-1 and J is TRBJ2-5; TRBD2 matches 10 bases. After removal of 5 bases from V and 4 bases from J, the junction contained 7 bases not matched to a gene. Germline CDR1 MGHRA, CDR2 YSYEKL. There are 15 residues in the CDR3. In nucleotides, the CDR3 is TGCGCCAGCAGCAAAAGCGGGGGGGCTGTAGAGACCCAGTACTTC. Translation: CASSKSGGAVETQYF.

The chain couples TRBV6-1 to TRBJ1-2; D may be TRBD1 (6 bases). The CDR3 spans 15 residues. Germline V gene sequence: CDR1 MNHNS, CDR2 SASEGT. V was pared by 7 bases and J by 0 bases, with 15 bases between. As DNA, the CDR3 is TGTGCCAGCACCTCAGAGGCAGGGGCTAACTATGGCTACACCTTC. It encodes CASTSEAGANYGYTF.

This chain connects TRBV4-2 to TRBJ1-1; unclear D gene. Germline values: CDR1 LGHNA, CDR2 YNFKEQ. The CDR3 runs to 15 residues. Deletions cut 1 base from V and 1 base from J, with 10 bases between. The DNA of the CDR3 is TGTGCCAGCAGCCAAGTGCAGGCTGAGAACACTGAAGCTTTCTTT. Translated, it gives CASSQVQAENTEAFF.

A word on this clone: This likely comes from a read error, as the CDR3 has no conserved phenylalanine or tryptophan at its end. V and J are TRBV28 and TRBJ1-2; D call uncertain. Germline-derived CDR1 and CDR2 are MDHEN and SYDVKM. The CDR3 runs to 10 residues. The ends were cut back, 3 bases at V and 8 bases at J, with 4 bases in the middle. Written as DNA, the CDR3 is TGTGCCAGCAGTTTTAGAGGCTACACCCTC. Translated, it gives CASSFRGYTL.

The chain combines TRBV6-5 with TRBJ1-3, with D perhaps TRBD1 (5 bases). CDR3 size: 15 residues. The germline V gene has CDR1 MNHEY and CDR2 SVGAGI. Trimming pared 2 bases from V and 2 bases from J, leaving 10 bases between. This CDR3 reads CASSYQGAPGNTIYF. For the CDR3, the DNA is TGTGCCAGCAGTTACCAGGGCGCTCCTGGAAACACCATATATTTT.

V and J are TRBV6-5 and TRBJ2-7; 7 bases map to TRBD1. CDR3 length equals 14 residues. The V segment lost 5 bases and the J segment 1 base; nucleotides outside the gene matches: 5. Germline lookup yields CDR1 MNHEY and CDR2 SVGAGI. The CDR3 sequence is CASSPPDRSYEQYF. Written as DNA, the CDR3 is TGTGCCAGCAGTCCCCCGGACAGGTCCTACGAGCAGTACTTC.

The chain couples TRBV5-4 to TRBJ2-5; 9 bases map to TRBD1. The CDR3 spans 14 residues. Germline CDR1 SGHNT, CDR2 YYREEE (reference sequence). Trimming took 5 bases from V and 3 from J; bases not matched to a gene: 5. CDR3 DNA sequence: TGTGCCAGCAGTTCCCGGGACAGGGAAGAGACCCAGTACTTC. The encoded protein is CASSSRDREETQYF.

V and J are TRBV14 and TRBJ1-4; D might be TRBD1 (5 bases). Germline V gives CDR1 SGHDN, CDR2 FVKESK. The CDR3 consists of 15 residues. Trimming removed 4 bases at V and 6 bases at J, with 15 bases between. CDR3 sequence: CASSRRTGLDEKLFF. CDR3 DNA: TGTGCCAGCAGCCGTCGAACAGGATTAGATGAAAAACTGTTTTTT.

The rearrangement joins TRBV6-1 to TRBJ1-1; D perhaps matches TRBD1 (6 bases). V shed 3 bases and J shed 2 bases, with 13 bases lying between them. CDR1 is MNHNS, CDR2 SASEGT, per germline. The CDR3 is 15 residues long. DNA of the CDR3: TGTGCCAGCAGTGACTTCGGACAGCCCAACACTGAAGCTTTCTTT. This codes for CASSDFGQPNTEAFF.

The V gene is TRBV5-1, the J gene TRBJ2-1, with 7 bases fitting TRBD2. With 1 base clipped from V and 7 bases from J, the junction kept 2 bases outside the gene matches. The CDR3 covers 13 residues. The germline V gene encodes CDR1 SGHRS and CDR2 YFSETQ. The CDR3 nucleotides read TGCGCCAGCAGCTTGCTAGCGGTAAATGAGCAGTTCTTC. Protein: CASSLLAVNEQFF.

In nucleotides, the CDR3 is TGTGCCAGCAGCGAAAGGGGAAGGGGCGGGATTGGCCAAGAGACCCAGTACTTC. Translated: CASSERGRGGIGQETQYF. V is TRBV7-9 and J is TRBJ2-5; possibly TRBD2 for D (6 bases). V lost 5 bases to trimming and J lost 1 base, with 23 bases between them. This CDR3 has 18 residues. Germline CDR1 SEHNR, CDR2 FQNEAQ (reference sequence).

This chain uses TRBV27 with TRBJ2-3; 11 positions agree with TRBD2. This CDR3 contains 16 residues. Germline V gene data show CDR1 as MNHEY and CDR2 as SMNVEV (reference sequence). V trimming: 7 bases; J trimming: 5 bases; junction bases outside the gene matches: 11. This CDR3 reads CASTRTSGSVVDTQYF. The CDR3, as DNA: TGTGCCAGCACCCGAACTAGCGGGAGTGTCGTAGATACGCAGTATTTT.

The gene calls are TRBV6-1 and TRBJ2-1; unclear D gene. This CDR3 has 16 residues. Germline V gives CDR1 MNHNS, CDR2 SASEGT. Trimming removed 3 bases from V and 3 bases from J, with 15 bases in between. The CDR3 region is CASSDSPLAVYNEQFF. The DNA for the CDR3 is TGTGCCAGCAGTGATTCCCCCCTGGCGGTCTACAATGAGCAGTTCTTC.

This clone was detected a few times. The J gene is TRBJ1-2, the V gene TRBV10-3; 7 bases match TRBD1. From germline, CDR1 is ENHRY and CDR2 SYGVKD. This CDR3 spans 13 amino acids. Unmatched junction bases numbered 3, after V lost 0 bases and J lost 8 bases. The CDR3 sequence: CAISESGDRGYTF. DNA of the CDR3: TGTGCCATCAGTGAGTCGGGGGACAGAGGCTACACCTTC.

CDR3 sequence reads: CASRYGGYEQYF. The DNA for the CDR3 is TGTGCCAGCAGATACGGGGGTTACGAGCAGTACTTC. The rearrangement uses TRBV7-2 and TRBJ2-7; weak D call: TRBD2 (6 bases). The CDR3 runs to 12 residues. Germline values: CDR1 SGHTA, CDR2 FQGNSA. V shed 6 bases and J shed 4 bases, with 10 bases lying between them.

The DNA of the CDR3 is TGCGCCAGCAGCCAAGGCCACGTAGCCTACGAGCAGTACTTC. This sequence encodes CASSQGHVAYEQYF. The rearrangement uses TRBV4-1 and TRBJ2-7; no clear D gene. The CDR3 extends over 14 amino acids. Germline lookup yields CDR1 MGHRA and CDR2 YSYEKL. V gave up 1 base and J gave up 2 bases, with 9 bases separating them.